This TCR beta chain was recovered during a study of blood T cell repertoires in COVID-19. On the study more broadly: Acute and convalescent COVID-19 samples came from the United States, Italy and Spain.

Profiling relied on immunoSEQ multiplex PCR, and the TCRdb table lists in-frame clones only, not all of them. Of more than 250,000 clones listed, around 83% are singletons. V trimming: 3 bases; J trimming: 3 bases; junction bases outside the gene matches: 6. This CDR3 region has 15 residues. Per the germline V gene, CDR1 is PRHDT and CDR2 is FYEKMQ (reference sequence). Sequenced material: peripheral blood. This chain connects TRBV13 to TRBJ1-1, with TRBD1 identical over 8 bases. This receptor was obtained from a woman in her 50s with acute or convalescent COVID-19. The CDR3 sequence: CASSFFRGRDTEAFF. The CDR3 DNA follows: TGTGCCAGCAGCTTTTTCAGGGGGCGAGACACTGAAGCTTTCTTT. Full variable domain (missing parts from reference TRBV13 and TRBJ1-1): AAGVIQSPRHLIKEKRETATLKCYPIPRHDTVYWYQQGPGQDPQFLISFYEKMQSDKGSIPDRFSAQQFSDYHSELNMSSLELGDSALYFCASSFFRGRDTEAFFGQGTRLTVV.